This TCR beta chain was observed in a study of T cells in Graves' hyperthyroidism and ophthalmopathy. Findings and limits, study-wide: A model of 13 V-J features distinguished ophthalmopathy from stable hyperthyroidism.

Using RNA transcripts as the source, TCR beta CDR3 regions were amplified. TCR CDR3 underwent first-round RT-PCR with the HTBI primer set. TCRdb reprocessed the multiplex PCR reads with MiXCR, giving one entry per CDR3 protein. The sample consists of 750,000 to 900,000 distinct CDR3 sequences, more than 30% of them appearing once. Remarks on this clonotype: Its antigen remains unknown. A read error may produce the germline difference seen at one junction end.

CDR1 and CDR2 (germline): MGHRA, YSYEKL. This CDR3 comprises 14 residues. Uncontrolled infections, other autoimmune diseases, pregnancy or lactation led to exclusion of patients. The source material was blood. This TCR derives from a man younger than 35 with Graves' hyperthyroidism. V and J are TRBV4-1 and TRBJ1-5; D is possibly TRBD1 (6 bases). The DNA for the CDR3 is TGTGCCAGCAGCCAAGATGTAGGGGGGCAGCCCCAGCATTTT. It specifies CASSQDVGGQPQHF.